One and the same sample provided the 8 T cell receptor beta chains below, sequenced in a study of identical twins (dated by TCRdb to the mid-2010s). Receptor libraries were prepared by 5' RACE. Data came from an Illumina HiSeq 2000. TCRdb handled the public reads itself, with Q25 trimming in fastp and clone calling in MiXCR, and kept productive beta chains. For every CDR3 protein sequence, its rows merge into one entry that carries the most common genes and DNA. In all, the sample holds approximately 240,000 distinct CDR3 sequences, and about 14% of those were seen once. Around 8.9% of the sample is held by the ten biggest clonotypes. Input material: memory (CD45RO+) T cells sorted from blood. Per the publication, the cell subset or site label means: CD45RO+ enriched T cells. These receptors all stem from a woman between 18 and 29 years old in good health.

V is TRBV20-1 and J is TRBJ2-3; the match to TRBD2 covers 9 bases. CDR1 DFQATT and CDR2 SNEGSKA come from the germline V gene (reference sequence). The CDR3 is made up of 15 amino acids. With V trimmed by 3 bases and J by 1 base, 5 bases remained unmatched. The CDR3: CSASASGVGTDTQYF. DNA for the CDR3: TGCAGTGCTAGTGCTAGCGGGGTCGGCACAGATACGCAGTATTTT.

The genes are TRBV12-3 or TRBV12-4 and TRBJ1-3; no clear D. The CDR3 runs 19 residues. V lost 3 bases and J 0 bases, leaving 21 bases between the germline ends. The CDR3 region has the DNA TGTGCCAGCAGTTTTAAAAACCCGTACAAGGGAGACTCTGGAAACACCATATATTTT. It yields the protein CASSFKNPYKGDSGNTIYF.

The chain links TRBV7-9 to TRBJ2-1; D gene uncertain. In germline, CDR1 is SEHNR, CDR2 FQNEAQ (reference sequence). The CDR3 consists of 15 residues. Trimming took off 0 bases at V and 8 bases at J, with 14 bases between the two ends. As DNA, the CDR3 is TGTGCCAGCAGCTTAGCGCTGGCCCCGGCGGATGAGCAGTTCTTC. It specifies CASSLALAPADEQFF.

The sample holds many counts of this clonotype. The chain has TRBV11-2 and TRBJ1-2; 12 bases map to TRBD1. Germline trimming cut 0 bases from V and 4 bases from J; bases unmatched to any gene: 0. The CDR3 totals 15 residues. From germline, CDR1 is SGHAT and CDR2 FQNNGV. The CDR3 reads CASSLEGQGAYGYTF. The CDR3, as DNA: TGTGCCAGCAGCTTAGAGGGACAGGGGGCCTATGGCTACACCTTC.

For the CDR3, the DNA is TGTGCCAGCAGCTCCATTTCCCGCGGGGAGACCCAGTACTTC. It specifies CASSSISRGETQYF. The V call is TRBV7-2, the J call TRBJ2-5; tentative D call: TRBD2 (5 bases). Germline values: CDR1 SGHTA, CDR2 FQGNSA. The CDR3 consists of 14 residues. V lost 4 bases and J lost 5, with 14 bases in between.

This clonotype was counted between two and nine times. CDR3 nucleotides: TGTGCCAGCAGTTCACAGGGTTTAGGGGAGCAGTACTTC. Protein sequence: CASSSQGLGEQYF. The chain links TRBV6-5 to TRBJ2-7; TRBD1 might be the D (6 bases). Trimming shortened V by 4 bases and J by 7 bases, and 14 bases separated the two germline ends. CDR3 length: 13 residues. The V gene's germline CDR1 is MNHEY and CDR2 SVGAGI.

This chain joins TRBV4-3 and TRBJ2-3; 10 bases map to TRBD2. CDR1 is LGHNA, CDR2 YSLEER, per germline. Losses at the gene ends were 4 bases for V and 4 bases for J; bases not matched to a gene: 14. The CDR3 covers 18 residues. CDR3 DNA: TGCGCCAGCAGCCTTCAAGAAGAAGCTAGCGGGAGATCAGATACGCAGTATTTT. This translates into CASSLQEEASGRSDTQYF.

This clonotype occurred a few times. The chain links TRBV9 to TRBJ2-5; either TRBD1 or TRBD2 may supply D (5 bases each). V shed 0 bases and J shed 5 bases, with 11 bases lying between them. Germline CDR1 SGDLS, CDR2 YYNGEE. This CDR3 region has 14 residues. CDR3 loop: CASSVAGGDETQYF. CDR3 in DNA: TGTGCCAGCAGCGTAGCTGGGGGAGATGAGACCCAGTACTTC.